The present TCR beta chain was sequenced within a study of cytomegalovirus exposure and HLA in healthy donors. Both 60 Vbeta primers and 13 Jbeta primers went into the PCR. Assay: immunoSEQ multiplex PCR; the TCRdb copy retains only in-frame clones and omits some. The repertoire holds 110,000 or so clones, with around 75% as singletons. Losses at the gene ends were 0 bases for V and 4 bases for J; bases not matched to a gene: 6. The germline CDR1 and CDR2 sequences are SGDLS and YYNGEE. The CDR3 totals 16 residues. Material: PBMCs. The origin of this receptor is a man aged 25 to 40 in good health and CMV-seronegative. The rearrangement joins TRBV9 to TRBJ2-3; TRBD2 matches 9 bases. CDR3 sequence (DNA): TGTGCCAGCAGCGTAGCGGCGGGAGGGCCTGCAGATACGCAGTATTTT. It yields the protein CASSVAAGGPADTQYF.